This T cell receptor beta chain was recorded in a study of cytomegalovirus exposure and HLA in healthy donors. Study results and caveats: When a later analysis was performed, an Asian-associated ancestry cluster reportedly had fewer N-insertions than the roughly 640-donor mean. The HLA-A and HLA-B alleles of most subjects were reportedly predicted accurately from TCR beta sequences.

As concerns this clone: Its cognate antigen is unknown.

It was with 60 Vbeta and 13 Jbeta primers that the PCR ran. The table came from immunoSEQ multiplex PCR; TCRdb's copy has only in-frame clones and leaves some out. The sample shows around 90,000 clones, 65% of them seen only once. V lost 8 bases and J lost 5; bases outside the gene matches: 6. Per germline, CDR1 MNHEY and CDR2 SVGAGI. There are 14 residues in the CDR3. The sequence was collected from a woman aged 45-65 years in good health and CMV-seropositive. The gene calls are TRBV6-5 and TRBJ1-6; TRBD1 aligns across 7 bases. The specimen sequenced was PBMCs. The CDR3 here is CASRDRVDNSPLHF. The CDR3 DNA is TGTGCCAGCCGAGACAGGGTTGATAATTCACCCCTCCACTTT.